Each of the 10 T cell receptor beta chains below was sequenced from the same sample in a study of shared clonotypes between healthy human individuals. The method was immunoSEQ multiplex PCR; TCRdb's version includes in-frame clones alone and lacks a portion of them. The sample holds about 1 million clones, under 80% seen once. The sequencing input was memory CD4+ T cells sorted from blood. Noted subset: CD45RA-negative fraction. The source is a man aged 18 to 30 in good health.

This sequence joins TRBV19 and TRBJ1-5; no firm D call. The CDR3 has 17 residues. CDR1 and CDR2 from the germline V gene are LNHDA and SQIVND (reference sequence). The V gene lost 3 bases and the J gene lost 0 bases, with 15 bases spanning the gap. The CDR3 DNA reads as TGTGCCAGTAGTATGACATTAGTAATGTATAGCAATCAGCCCCAGCATTTT. This sequence encodes CASSMTLVMYSNQPQHF.

The chain links TRBV27 to TRBJ1-2; D not certain. V was clipped by 5 bases and J by 0 bases, with 16 bases between them. Germline V gives CDR1 MNHEY, CDR2 SMNVEV (reference sequence). The CDR3 extends over 16 amino acids. The CDR3 region is CASSPLGGGTNYGYTF. The CDR3 DNA is TGTGCCAGCAGTCCCTTGGGCGGAGGTACTAACTATGGCTACACCTTC.

The rearrangement uses TRBV30 and TRBJ1-5; D unresolved. The CDR3 covers 17 residues. The germline CDR1 and CDR2 sequences are GTSNPN and SVGIG (reference sequence). Trimming pared 3 bases from V and 0 bases from J, leaving 18 bases between. The CDR3 sequence is CAWRPRMGSLSNQPQHF. CDR3 DNA: TGTGCCTGGAGACCTCGAATGGGTTCCCTTAGCAATCAGCCCCAGCATTTT.

CDR3 loop: CASSLGYGVEGTDTQYF. DNA for the CDR3: TGTGCCAGCAGCTTAGGATACGGGGTTGAAGGCACAGATACGCAGTATTTT. The J gene is TRBJ2-3, the V gene TRBV7-9; possible D gene TRBD2, 5 bases. The CDR3 runs 17 residues. The germline V and J ends were trimmed by 1 base and 1 base, with 15 bases remaining between them. Germline-derived CDR1 and CDR2 are SEHNR and FQNEAQ (reference sequence).

The chain combines TRBV29-1 with TRBJ2-7; D perhaps matches TRBD2 (5 bases). V lost 0 bases and J lost 11, with 11 bases in between. CDR3 size: 11 residues. The germline V gene encodes CDR1 SQVTM and CDR2 ANQGSEA. The DNA of the CDR3 is TGCAGCGTTGAAGATCGGTCGGGGAAGTACTTC. Translated: CSVEDRSGKYF.

The rearrangement joins TRBV7-2 to TRBJ2-7; D gene ambiguous. Germline CDR1 SGHTA, CDR2 FQGNSA. The CDR3 is 15 residues long. Trimming removed 5 bases at V and 0 bases at J, with 14 bases between. CDR3 in amino acids: CASSPLGPSSYEQYF. The CDR3 DNA sequence: TGTGCCAGCAGCCCGCTAGGGCCCAGCTCCTACGAGCAGTACTTC.

The chain recombines TRBV28 with TRBJ1-1; TRBD1 is a possible D gene (5 bases). Germline V gene lookup returns CDR1 MDHEN and CDR2 SYDVKM. The V gene lost 6 bases and the J gene lost 1 base, with 15 bases spanning the gap. CDR3 length: 15 amino acids. CDR3: CASRGAGVGNTEAFF. CDR3 DNA: TGTGCCAGCAGAGGTGCGGGGGTGGGGAACACTGAAGCTTTCTTT. The variable domain in full, with the rest retrieved from reference TRBV28 and TRBJ1-1, is DVKVTQSSRYLVKRTGEKVFLECVQDMDHENMFWYRQDPGLGLRLIYFSYDVKMKEKGDIPEGYSVSREKKERFSLILESASTNQTSMYLCASRGAGVGNTEAFFGQGTRLTVV.

CDR3 sequence (DNA): TGTGCCAGCAGCGACAGTCGGACTACCCCAGATACGCAGTATTTT. It specifies CASSDSRTTPDTQYF. V is TRBV25-1 and J is TRBJ2-3, with D possibly matching TRBD2 (6 bases). V was cut by 6 bases and J by 4 bases, with 17 bases left in between. Germline loops: CDR1 MGHDK, CDR2 SYGVNS. CDR3 length equals 15 residues.

The chain recombines TRBV11-2 with TRBJ2-3; 7 nucleotides agree with TRBD1. V gave up 5 bases and J gave up 4 bases; unmatched junction bases: 21. This CDR3 has 19 residues. The germline CDR1 and CDR2 sequences are SGHAT and FQNNGV. The CDR3, as DNA: TGTGCCAGCAGCCGGTCGACAGTTCGAGGGGGCGGCCCGTCAGATACGCAGTATTTT. Translation: CASSRSTVRGGGPSDTQYF.

The chain uses TRBV6-6 and TRBJ2-3; no clear D. The germline V gene encodes CDR1 MNHNY and CDR2 SVGAGI (reference sequence). Trimming shortened V by 6 bases and J by 6 bases, and 10 bases separated the two germline ends. This CDR3 region has 12 residues. This chain's CDR3 is CASRSVADTQYF. In DNA, the CDR3 is TGTGCCAGCAGGAGTGTGGCGGATACGCAGTATTTT.